What follows are 27 T cell receptor beta chains derived from one specimen sequenced in a study of CD8 T cells in Susac syndrome. Random hexamers were used to reverse transcribe roughly 0.5 to 1 ug of RNA. TCRdb passed the immunoSEQ multiplex PCR reads through MiXCR, listing each CDR3 protein once. The data hold more than 65,000 distinct CDR3 sequences, with over 85% observed a single time. Source material: CD8+ T cells from PBMCs. The receptors shown here come from a human donor with multiple sclerosis.

This clonotype was seen just once. V gene TRBV30 combines with J gene TRBJ2-7; D gene uncertain. V gave up 1 base and J gave up 4 bases, with 14 bases separating them. Looked up from germline, CDR1 is GTSNPN and CDR2 is SVGIG (reference sequence). This CDR3 comprises 14 residues. Here the CDR3 reads CAWSALGPVYEQYF. The CDR3 DNA follows: TGTGCCTGGAGTGCTTTAGGACCCGTTTACGAGCAGTACTTC.

The chain carries TRBV19 and TRBJ2-1; no firm D call. CDR3 length: 12 residues. Germline loops: CDR1 LNHDA, CDR2 SQIVND (reference sequence). V was trimmed by 1 base and J by 8 bases, leaving 6 bases between them. As DNA, the CDR3 is TGTGCCAGTAGTATAGGGGTCCATGAGCAGTTCTTC. Encoded protein: CASSIGVHEQFF.

CDR3: CSARDPASGYEQYF. CDR3 DNA sequence: TGCAGTGCTAGAGATCCCGCAAGCGGCTACGAGCAGTACTTC. This chain uses TRBV20-1 with TRBJ2-7, with D perhaps TRBD2 (5 bases). CDR3 length: 14 amino acids. V was trimmed by 0 bases and J by 3 bases, leaving 12 bases between them. From germline, CDR1 is DFQATT and CDR2 SNEGSKA (reference sequence).

V usage is TRBV15 and J usage is TRBJ2-7, with 11 bases lining up with TRBD1. CDR3 length: 14 amino acids. V dropped 3 bases and J dropped 4; count of bases not matched to a gene: 2. The germline CDR1 and CDR2 sequences are LNHNV and YYDKDF (reference sequence). The DNA of the CDR3 is TGTGCCACCAGCAGGGGGACAGGGGGTTACGAGCAGTACTTC. Translating it yields CATSRGTGGYEQYF.

This clonotype was observed once. The rearrangement links TRBV7-9 to TRBJ1-2; a possible D gene is TRBD1 (5 bases). Between the trimmed V and J ends, which lost 5 bases and 4 bases, there was a span of 11 bases. Germline CDR1 and CDR2: SEHNR and FQNEAQ (reference sequence). The CDR3 consists of 13 residues. The CDR3, as DNA: TGTGCCAGCAGCACCGGGACGGTCTATGGCTACACCTTC. This encodes CASSTGTVYGYTF.

The genes are TRBV27 and TRBJ2-5; 7 bases align to TRBD1. V shed 5 bases, J shed 1 base, and the junction held 7 bases outside the gene matches. Germline V lookup: CDR1 MNHEY, CDR2 SMNVEV (reference sequence). This CDR3 is built from 15 residues. Written as DNA, the CDR3 is TGTGCCAGCAGTCCACACGACAGGGCCCAAGAGACCCAGTACTTC. It specifies CASSPHDRAQETQYF.

Of note for this clonotype: At one boundary the junction diverges from the germline segment, which might be a read error. V usage is TRBV2 and J usage is TRBJ2-5; D gene unclear. This CDR3 contains 11 residues. Germline-derived CDR1 and CDR2 are SNHLY and FYNNEI. CDR3 nucleotides: TGTGCCAGCCGTGAGGCTGAGACCCAGTACTTC. It is translated as CASREAETQYF.

The rearrangement uses TRBV7-8 and TRBJ2-1, with D uncertain. V dropped 5 bases and J dropped 14 bases, with 25 bases sitting between them. Germline V CDR1 and CDR2: SGHVS, FQNEAQ. The CDR3 has 15 residues. CDR3 nucleotide sequence: TGTGCCAGCAGCGGTCGAGGTGATGCGATAGACGGAAAGTTCTTC. Translating it yields CASSGRGDAIDGKFF.

This rearrangement joins TRBV6-5 to TRBJ2-7; TRBD2 agrees at 9 bases. CDR3 length equals 14 residues. Germline V lookup: CDR1 MNHEY, CDR2 SVGAGI. The V and J ends lost 6 bases and 7 bases, in that order; junction bases with no gene match: 10. The CDR3 spells CASRGAGGLREQYF. The CDR3 DNA follows: TGTGCCAGCAGGGGAGCGGGAGGCCTTCGGGAGCAGTACTTC.

The chain carries TRBV7-2 and TRBJ2-4; D is tentatively TRBD1 or TRBD2 (7 bases each). From germline, CDR1 is SGHTA and CDR2 FQGNSA. The CDR3 spans 15 residues. Trimming pared 5 bases from V and 8 bases from J, leaving 19 bases between. CDR3 sequence: CASSPRQGGFDIQYF. The CDR3 bases are TGTGCCAGCAGCCCGAGACAGGGAGGGTTCGACATTCAGTACTTC.

V is TRBV7-9 and J is TRBJ2-7, with D tentatively TRBD2 (5 bases). The V end lost 8 bases, the J end lost 5 bases, and 10 bases lay between the germline ends. This CDR3 is built from 11 residues. In germline, CDR1 is SEHNR, CDR2 FQNEAQ (reference sequence). CDR3 region: CASGRSDEQYF. The DNA for the CDR3 is TGTGCCAGCGGGAGATCTGACGAGCAGTACTTC. Filled out from reference TRBV7-9 and TRBJ2-7, the complete variable domain reads DTGVSQNPRHKITKRGQNVTFRCDPISEHNRLYWYRQTLGQGPEFLTYFQNEAQLEKSRLLSDRFSAERPKGSFSTLEIQRTEQGDSAMYLCASGRSDEQYFGPGTRLTVT.

This chain uses TRBV7-9 with TRBJ2-1, with D maybe TRBD1 (6 bases). Deletions cut 2 bases from V and 4 bases from J, with 6 bases between. Germline V CDR1 and CDR2: SEHNR, FQNEAQ (reference sequence). This CDR3 is built from 13 residues. DNA for the CDR3: TGTGCCAGCAGCTTACAGGGGTACAATGAGCAGTTCTTC. It encodes CASSLQGYNEQFF.

V usage is TRBV29-1 and J usage is TRBJ2-7; D uncertain. The CDR3 extends over 13 amino acids. Germline assignment: CDR1 SQVTM and CDR2 ANQGSEA. The V gene lost 3 bases and the J gene lost 1 base, with 10 bases spanning the gap. The CDR3 DNA reads TGCAGCGTTGAGAATGACGGTTCCTACGAGCAGTACTTC. Encoded protein: CSVENDGSYEQYF.

The V call is TRBV4-1, the J call TRBJ1-2; no clear D. The germline V gene encodes CDR1 MGHRA and CDR2 YSYEKL. Trimming removed 7 bases at V and 2 bases at J, with 5 bases between. The CDR3 contains 11 residues. CDR3 in DNA: TGCGCCAGCATGGCGAACTATGGCTACACCTTC. It encodes CASMANYGYTF.

The V call is TRBV25-1, the J call TRBJ1-2, with a weak D call TRBD1 (6 bases). In germline, CDR1 is MGHDK, CDR2 SYGVNS. The CDR3 is 13 amino acids. V was trimmed by 5 bases and J by 6 bases, leaving 13 bases between them. The CDR3 DNA is TGTGCCAGCAGTTCGGGGACAAGGAATGGCTACACCTTC. Its translation: CASSSGTRNGYTF.

The chain uses TRBV7-2 and TRBJ2-3; possible D gene TRBD2, 5 bases. Germline loops: CDR1 SGHTA, CDR2 FQGNSA. The CDR3 covers 16 residues. The ends were cut back, 2 bases at V and 3 bases at J, with 15 bases in the middle. This CDR3 is CASSLIVSLATDTQYF. The CDR3 DNA sequence: TGTGCCAGCAGCTTAATAGTCTCCCTAGCAACAGATACGCAGTATTTT.

V usage is TRBV28 and J usage is TRBJ2-1, with 9 bases fitting TRBD2. CDR3 size: 14 residues. The germline gives CDR1 MDHEN, CDR2 SYDVKM. V shed 8 bases and J 6 bases; nucleotides not matched to a gene: 8. CDR3 sequence reads: CASVLAGGPNEQFF. As DNA, the CDR3 is TGTGCCAGCGTTCTTGCGGGGGGGCCCAATGAGCAGTTCTTC.

This clonotype was recorded only once. The chain is built from TRBV2 and TRBJ2-7; 8 bases fit TRBD2. CDR3 length: 13 residues. Germline-derived CDR1 and CDR2 are SNHLY and FYNNEI. The V segment lost 8 bases and the J segment 2 bases; nucleotides outside the gene matches: 5. CDR3 sequence reads: CASQPGGTYEQYF. The CDR3, as DNA: TGTGCCAGCCAACCGGGGGGGACCTACGAGCAGTACTTC.

The gene calls are TRBV20-1 and TRBJ1-2; 8 bases match TRBD1. From germline, CDR1 is DFQATT and CDR2 SNEGSKA (reference sequence). The CDR3 runs to 14 residues. V dropped 4 bases and J dropped 6; count of bases not matched to a gene: 10. In nucleotides, the CDR3 is TGCAGTGCTAACCCAGGACAGGGTCTGCATGGCTACACCTTC. Translating it yields CSANPGQGLHGYTF.

The J gene is TRBJ2-7, the V gene TRBV29-1; D call uncertain. CDR3 size: 14 residues. The germline CDR1 and CDR2 sequences are SQVTM and ANQGSEA. Trimming stripped 7 bases from V and 0 bases from J, with 16 bases between. CDR3 sequence reads: CSAYTDTSSYEQYF. DNA of the CDR3: TGCAGCGCTTACACTGATACCAGCTCCTACGAGCAGTACTTC.

The J gene is TRBJ2-7, the V gene TRBV7-9; no clear D. Germline V gene data show CDR1 as SEHNR and CDR2 as FQNEAQ (reference sequence). The CDR3 runs 13 residues. V lost 6 bases, J lost 3 bases, and 12 bases lay in between. The CDR3 loop reads CASRATNDYEQYF. Here the CDR3 DNA reads TGTGCCAGCAGGGCAACTAACGACTACGAGCAGTACTTC.

A single count supports this clonotype. The chain has TRBV30 and TRBJ1-1; possibly TRBD1 for D (5 bases). The CDR3 is 13 residues long. Germline CDR1 GTSNPN, CDR2 SVGIG (reference sequence). The V and J ends lost 0 bases and 2 bases respectively, with 7 bases between them. This CDR3 is CAWSVQENTEAFF. The CDR3 DNA reads as TGTGCCTGGAGTGTACAGGAAAACACTGAAGCTTTCTTT.

V is TRBV15 and J is TRBJ2-1; TRBD2 aligns across 9 bases. The V segment lost 0 bases and the J segment 5 bases; nucleotides outside the gene matches: 11. The V gene's germline CDR1 is LNHNV and CDR2 YYDKDF (reference sequence). CDR3 size: 18 residues. The CDR3 region is CATSRDGLAGQLDNEQFF. DNA of the CDR3: TGTGCCACCAGCAGAGATGGGCTAGCGGGACAGTTAGACAATGAGCAGTTCTTC.

The sample holds one count of this clonotype. The chain uses TRBV7-9 and TRBJ2-5, with D possibly TRBD2 on 6 matching bases. This CDR3 region has 13 residues. Trimming pared 3 bases from V and 5 bases from J, leaving 10 bases between. CDR1 is SEHNR, CDR2 FQNEAQ, per germline (reference sequence). The CDR3 region is CASSFPGVETQYF. The DNA for the CDR3 is TGTGCCAGCAGCTTCCCGGGAGTGGAGACCCAGTACTTC.

The chain combines TRBV5-6 with TRBJ2-1; TRBD1 aligns across 7 bases. Per germline, CDR1 SGHDT and CDR2 YYEEEE. The CDR3 has 14 amino acids. J gave up 8 bases and V 2 bases, and 7 bases lay outside the gene matches. This chain's CDR3 is CASSLLDRAHEQFF. The CDR3 region has the DNA TGTGCCAGCAGCTTACTTGACAGGGCTCATGAGCAGTTCTTC. Full variable domain (missing parts from reference TRBV5-6 and TRBJ2-1): DAGVTQSPTHLIKTRGQQVTLRCSPKSGHDTVSWYQQALGQGPQFIFQYYEEEERQRGNFPDRFSGHQFPNYSSELNVNALLLGDSALYLCASSLLDRAHEQFFGPGTRLTVL.

The V call is TRBV20-1, the J call TRBJ2-1; D is ambiguous. This CDR3 is built from 15 residues. V lost 0 bases and J 3 bases, leaving 12 bases between the germline ends. Germline V CDR1 and CDR2: DFQATT, SNEGSKA (reference sequence). CDR3 loop: CSARDSPAVYNEQFF. The CDR3 bases are TGCAGTGCTAGAGACTCACCGGCGGTCTACAATGAGCAGTTCTTC.

The rearrangement joins TRBV6-5 to TRBJ2-7; 11 bases are a match to TRBD2. The CDR3 is 16 residues long. CDR1 and CDR2 from the germline V gene are MNHEY and SVGAGI. The J segment lost 5 bases and the V segment lost 0 bases, leaving 6 bases of the junction unmatched. CDR3 amino acids: CASSYSLLAGVHEQYF. CDR3 coding DNA: TGTGCCAGCAGTTACTCACTACTAGCGGGAGTCCACGAGCAGTACTTC.